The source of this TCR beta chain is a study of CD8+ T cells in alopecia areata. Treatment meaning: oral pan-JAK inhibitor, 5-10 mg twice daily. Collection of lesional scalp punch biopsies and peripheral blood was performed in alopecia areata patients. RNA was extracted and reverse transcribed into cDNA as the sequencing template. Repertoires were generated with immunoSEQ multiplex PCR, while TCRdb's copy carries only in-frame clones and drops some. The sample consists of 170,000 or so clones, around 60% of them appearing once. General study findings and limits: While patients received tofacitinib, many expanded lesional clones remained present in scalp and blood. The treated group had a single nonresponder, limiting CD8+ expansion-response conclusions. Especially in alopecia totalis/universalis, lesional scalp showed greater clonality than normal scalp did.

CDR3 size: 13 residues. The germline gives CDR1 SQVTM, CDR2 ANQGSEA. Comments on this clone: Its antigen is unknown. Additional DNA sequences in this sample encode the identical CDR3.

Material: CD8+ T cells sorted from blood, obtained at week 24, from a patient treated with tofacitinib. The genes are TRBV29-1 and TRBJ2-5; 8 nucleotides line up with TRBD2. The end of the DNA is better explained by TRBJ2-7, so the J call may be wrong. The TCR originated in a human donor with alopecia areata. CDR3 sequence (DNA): TGCAGCGTTCGGGGGGGCTCCTCCTACGAGCAGTACTTC. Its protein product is CSVRGGSSYEQYF.